The clone carrying this T cell receptor (beta chain) has only one observation. Its specificity is unknown. Once obtained from cultured CD4+ T cells, the DNA was sequenced using the Oncomine TCR Beta short-read assay. TCRdb re-derived calls from the PCR reads in MiXCR, one entry per CDR3 protein. The repertoire holds about 21,000 distinct CDR3 sequences, around two fifths seen once, with around 10% in the top ten. The CDR3 sequence is 15 residues long. Germline V CDR1 and CDR2: MDHEN, SYDVKM. V lost 7 bases to trimming and J lost 5 bases; unmatched junction nucleotides: 9. The data stem from a study of vaccination and CD4 T cells after COVID-19. Study outcomes and limitations: From about 20 to 38, the median of SARS-CoV-2-reactive clonotypes rose without reaching significance.

The time point is: late sampling 161 to 241 days after vaccination in three convalescent patients. Treatment: roughly 11-day PBMC culture with coronavirus spike peptide pools or control peptides (ViraFEST assay). Antigen-specific T cells were expanded with peptide pools by ViraFEST, and TCRs were then sequenced. All positive PCR tests were dated between March and December 2020, predating US Alpha, Beta and Delta variants. It was with roughly 10 IU/ml IL-2 and roughly 9 ug/ml peptide pools that 1.5 million to 2.5 million PBMCs per well were cultured. Sequences were derived from CD4+ T cells from blood, cultured in vitro, sampled about 7 months after SARS-CoV-2 vaccination. V gene TRBV28 combines with J gene TRBJ2-7; 12 bases fit TRBD1. The TCR sequence derives from a human donor who had recovered from COVID-19. CDR3 residues: CASTVGQGAIHEQYF. CDR3 coding DNA: TGTGCCAGCACCGTGGGACAGGGGGCTATCCACGAGCAGTACTTC. The full variable domain, in which reference TRBV28 and TRBJ2-7 provide the parts outside the CDR3, is DVKVTQSSRYLVKRTGEKVFLECVQDMDHENMFWYRQDPGLGLRLIYFSYDVKMKEKGDIPEGYSVSREKKERFSLILESASTNQTSMYLCASTVGQGAIHEQYFGPGTRLTVT.